This passage covers 11 T cell receptor beta chains from one sample sequenced in a study of blood T cell repertoires in COVID-19. The protocol was immunoSEQ multiplex PCR, while the TCRdb copy is restricted to in-frame clones and leaves out a portion. Here the sample spans some 42,000 clones, 85% to 95% being singletons. The sample was peripheral blood. These receptors all stem from a man aged 50 to 59 with active COVID-19.

The chain links TRBV7-8 to TRBJ1-2; TRBD1 agrees at 8 bases. Trimming removed 3 bases from V and 4 bases from J; junction bases left unmatched: 10. The CDR3 has 16 amino acids. The V gene's germline CDR1 is SGHVS and CDR2 FQNEAQ. CDR3 protein: CASSFQPGQGGYGYTF. The CDR3 region has the DNA TGTGCCAGCAGCTTCCAGCCTGGACAGGGCGGCTATGGCTACACCTTC.

The chain carries TRBV12-3 or TRBV12-4 and TRBJ1-6; D possibly corresponds to TRBD1 (5 bases). CDR3 length: 13 residues. V was cut by 5 bases and J by 6 bases, with 8 bases left in between. As DNA, the CDR3 is TGTGCCAGCAGTAGACAGAGTAATTCACCCCTCCACTTT. Its protein product is CASSRQSNSPLHF.

This clone appeared once. This sequence joins TRBV2 and TRBJ1-1; D is undetermined. Germline CDR1 reads SNHLY; CDR2 reads FYNNEI. The germline V and J ends were trimmed by 0 bases and 1 base, with 6 bases remaining between them. This CDR3 is 14 amino acids long. In DNA form, the CDR3 reads TGTGCCAGCAGTGAAGCGGGCCCGAACACTGAAGCTTTCTTT. Its protein product is CASSEAGPNTEAFF. The whole variable domain, filled in from reference TRBV2 and TRBJ1-1, reads EPEVTQTPSHQVTQMGQEVILRCVPISNHLYFYWYRQILGQKVEFLVSFYNNEISEKSEIFDDQFSVERPDGSNFTLKIRSTKLEDSAMYFCASSEAGPNTEAFFGQGTRLTVV.

The chain is built from TRBV7-2 and TRBJ1-1; D is unresolved. Germline V gene lookup returns CDR1 SGHTA and CDR2 FQGNSA. The CDR3 loop spans 13 amino acids. The V and J ends lost 0 bases and 0 bases respectively, with 2 bases between them. CDR3 amino acids: CASSLAMNTEAFF. The CDR3, as DNA: TGTGCCAGCAGCTTAGCCATGAACACTGAAGCTTTCTTT.

V usage is TRBV12-3 or TRBV12-4 and J usage is TRBJ1-1; TRBD1 might be the D (6 bases). The V end lost 6 bases, the J end lost 1 base, and 9 bases lay between the germline ends. This CDR3 has 13 residues. The CDR3 bases are TGTGCCAGCAGGTCAGGGGAGAACACTGAAGCTTTCTTT. Its protein is CASRSGENTEAFF.

V usage is TRBV15 and J usage is TRBJ2-3, with D hard to call. The germline gives CDR1 LNHNV, CDR2 YYDKDF (reference sequence). Trimming stripped 0 bases from V and 8 bases from J, with 6 bases between. This CDR3 is built from 12 residues. The CDR3: CATSRDGFTQYF. The CDR3 nucleotides are TGTGCCACCAGCAGAGACGGGTTTACGCAGTATTTT. The whole variable domain, filled in from reference TRBV15 and TRBJ2-3, reads DAMVIQNPRYQVTQFGKPVTLSCSQTLNHNVMYWYQQKSSQAPKLLFHYYDKDFNNEADTPDNFQSRRPNTSFCFLDIRSPGLGDTAMYLCATSRDGFTQYFGPGTRLTVL.

This chain links TRBV29-1 with TRBJ1-2; 9 bases are shared with TRBD1. CDR1 SQVTM and CDR2 ANQGSEA come from the germline V gene. V shed 7 bases and J 5 bases; nucleotides not matched to a gene: 5. The CDR3 consists of 12 residues. The CDR3 region is CSDLTGGYGYTF. CDR3 nucleotides: TGCAGCGATCTGACAGGGGGATATGGCTACACCTTC.

This clone was recorded only once. The rearrangement uses TRBV10-3 and TRBJ1-2, with D perhaps TRBD1 (5 bases). Germline assignment: CDR1 ENHRY and CDR2 SYGVKD. V was shortened by 10 bases and J by 4 bases, with 16 bases between the two germline ends. This CDR3 contains 13 residues. This chain's CDR3 is CATRGGDGYGYTF. The CDR3 bases are TGTGCCACCCGGGGAGGGGACGGCTATGGCTACACCTTC.

The genes are TRBV11-3 and TRBJ1-1; possibly TRBD1 for D (6 bases). This CDR3 contains 14 residues. V was shortened by 5 bases and J by 2 bases, with 12 bases between the two germline ends. CDR1 and CDR2 from the germline V gene are SGHNT and YENEEA. CDR3 nucleotides: TGTGCCAGCAGCCCGGGACAAGCCAACACTGAAGCTTTCTTT. Translating gives CASSPGQANTEAFF.

This chain joins TRBV7-8 and TRBJ2-5; 7 bases align to TRBD2. The CDR3 runs to 16 residues. The V gene's germline CDR1 is SGHVS and CDR2 FQNEAQ. Trimming removed 5 bases from V and 2 bases from J; junction bases left unmatched: 11. The CDR3 loop is CASSTGGKREQETQYF. The CDR3 coding sequence is TGTGCCAGCAGCACAGGCGGGAAGCGGGAACAAGAGACCCAGTACTTC. The full variable domain, its missing parts supplied by reference TRBV7-8 and TRBJ2-5, is GAGVSQSPRYKVAKRGQDVALRCDPISGHVSLFWYQQALGQGPEFLTYFQNEAQLDKSGLPSDRFFAERPEGSVSTLKIQRTQQEDSAVYLCASSTGGKREQETQYFGPGTRLLVL.

The chain links TRBV7-6 to TRBJ2-7, with 11 bases matching TRBD2. This CDR3 has 13 residues. The J segment lost 4 bases and the V segment lost 8 bases, leaving 4 bases of the junction unmatched. Germline CDR1 is SGHVS and CDR2 is FNYEAQ. In nucleotides, the CDR3 is TGTGCCAGCTCCACTAGCGGGAGTTACGAGCAGTACTTC. This gives the protein CASSTSGSYEQYF.